The present entry profiles one T cell receptor (beta chain) with its context. Its antigen remains unknown. The method was immunoSEQ multiplex PCR; TCRdb's version includes in-frame clones alone and lacks a portion of them. The sample yields about 120,000 clones, about 90% seen once. Patients had chemo-refractory metastatic non-small-cell lung cancer and received focal radiation plus CTLA-4 blockade that used ipilimumab. CDR1 is MNHNY, CDR2 SVGAGI, per germline (reference sequence). Trimming took 1 base from V and 1 from J, leaving 7 bases between them. This CDR3 is built from 14 residues. These data belong to a study of radiotherapy plus CTLA-4 blockade in lung cancer. Study background: Objective responses were recorded in more than 15% of patients, with disease control recorded in less than 40%.

Regarding the study as a whole: Researchers report tumor-derived TCR clones expanding in blood after radiotherapy plus ipilimumab. Early blood T cell clone dynamics, with interferon-beta, were reported to best predict response.

The sequence came from a human donor with non-small cell lung cancer that progressed on radiotherapy plus ipilimumab. The chain joins TRBV6-6 to TRBJ1-1; D remains ambiguous. The starting material was peripheral blood, obtained from a patient treated with radiotherapy plus ipilimumab. Here the CDR3 reads CASSYFDGNTEAFF. In DNA form, the CDR3 reads TGTGCCAGCAGTTACTTTGATGGGAACACTGAAGCTTTCTTT.